This TCR beta chain was retrieved from a study of Ad26.COV2.S vaccination and SARS-CoV-2 variants. Study at large: The donor was enrolled in the Ad26.COV2.S arm of the COV1001 trial.

Generated by immunoSEQ multiplex PCR, the TCRdb table keeps only in-frame clones and is missing some. The table has roughly 380,000 clones, more than 75% seen once. The germline V gene encodes CDR1 PRHDT and CDR2 FYEKMQ (reference sequence). The CDR3 loop spans 17 amino acids. V gave up 2 bases and J gave up 3 bases; unmatched junction bases: 11. Study-level findings and limits: Analytic work on TCR breadth and depth might have understated the full extent of total T cell responses. It was found that vaccine and placebo recipients had similar non-spike TCR breadth.

Treatment: about 20 received Ad26.COV2.S at low or high dose, single or two shots; about 5 received placebo; per-sample allocation not given. The samples were gathered on day 63 after the first injection of vaccine or placebo. This adult donor, from Boston, was 18-55 years old. In the case of this clone: Its antigen is undetermined.

This chain links TRBV13 with TRBJ2-3; 7 positions match TRBD1. Sequenced material: peripheral blood, taken in a trial of Ad26.COV2.S vaccine versus placebo. This TCR derives from a person aged 18-65 years who received the Ad26.COV2.S COVID-19 vaccine or a placebo. The CDR3 loop reads CASSLSIQGSLTDTQYF. In DNA, the CDR3 is TGTGCCAGCAGCTTAAGCATACAGGGGTCTTTGACAGATACGCAGTATTTT.